This T cell receptor beta chain stems from a study of T cell responses to AZD1222 COVID-19 vaccine. Second doses at about 4 or about 12 weeks were pooled. The repertoire was sequenced with immunoSEQ multiplex PCR; TCRdb's copy has only in-frame clones and lacks some. The sample yields about 48,000 clones, around nine tenths seen once. V gave up 3 bases and J gave up 5 bases, with 13 bases separating them. Germline lookup yields CDR1 SEHNR and CDR2 FQNEAQ (reference sequence). There are 14 residues in the CDR3. The chain recombines TRBV7-9 with TRBJ1-1; TRBD1 is a possible D gene (6 bases). This sample comprised peripheral blood, obtained 28 days after the second AZD1222 dose. This TCR was sampled from an adult who received the AZD1222 COVID-19 vaccine. The CDR3 bases are TGTGCCAGCAGCTTCCAAGGGGGATCAACTGAAGCTTTCTTT. Translating gives CASSFQGGSTEAFF.